The clone carrying this T cell receptor beta chain was found many times. Time point of the sample: patch test 2, 6 weeks after DPC sensitization. This sample's treatment: therapeutic diphenylcyclopropenone sensitization with weekly scalp DPC. TCRdb re-called the RACE reads through MiXCR, storing one row per CDR3 protein. Here the sample spans roughly 120,000 distinct CDR3 sequences, more than 7% being singletons. The germline V gene encodes CDR1 ENHRY and CDR2 SYGVKD. The CDR3 contains 13 residues. The ends were cut back, 5 bases at V and 1 base at J, with 6 bases in the middle. This record comes from a study of human T cells and chemical hapten exposure.

Sequencing used whole blood, obtained in connection with sensitization to the hapten diphenylcyclopropenone (DPC). The receptor was derived from a woman in her thirties or forties with alopecia areata. Some clones in this sample may be carry-over from other donors' samples. The chain links TRBV10-3 to TRBJ2-1; D is unresolved. The CDR3 region has the DNA TGTGCCATCAGTCTAGGTTCCTACAATGAGCAGTTCTTC. Translating it yields CAISLGSYNEQFF.